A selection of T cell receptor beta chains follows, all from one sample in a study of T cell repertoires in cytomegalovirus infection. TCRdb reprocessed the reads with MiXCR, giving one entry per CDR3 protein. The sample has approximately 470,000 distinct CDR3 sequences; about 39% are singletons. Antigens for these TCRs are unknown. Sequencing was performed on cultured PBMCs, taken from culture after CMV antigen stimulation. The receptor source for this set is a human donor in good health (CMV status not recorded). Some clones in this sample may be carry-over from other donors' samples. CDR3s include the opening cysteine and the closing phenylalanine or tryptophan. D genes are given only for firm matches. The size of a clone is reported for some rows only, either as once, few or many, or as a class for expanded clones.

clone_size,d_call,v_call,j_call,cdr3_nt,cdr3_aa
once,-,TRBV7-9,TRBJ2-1,TGTGCCAGCAGCTATAGTCCTAGCGCCTCCTACAATGAGCAGTTCTTC,CASSYSPSASYNEQFF
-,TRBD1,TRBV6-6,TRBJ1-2,TGTGCCAGCACCTGGGACAGGGGAAATCGGGGGTATGGCTACACCTTC,CASTWDRGNRGYGYTF
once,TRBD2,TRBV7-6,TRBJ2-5,TGTGCCAGCAGCTTAAGTGGACTAGCGGGAGGCATGCACTTC,CASSLSGLAGGMHF
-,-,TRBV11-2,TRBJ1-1,TGTGCCAACAGCACAGAGGAAGTAGGGTATGCGAACACTGAAGCTTTCTTT,CANSTEEVGYANTEAFF
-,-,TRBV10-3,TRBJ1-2,TGTGCCATCAGTGCCCAGGAGAGCTATGGCTACACCTTC,CAISAQESYGYTF
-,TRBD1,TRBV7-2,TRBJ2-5,TGTGCCAGCAGCTTGGACGGGACAGGGGGTGGTGAGACCCAGTACTTC,CASSLDGTGGGETQYF
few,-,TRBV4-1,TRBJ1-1,TGCGCCAGCAGCCAAGGGGCAGGGGCTAACACTGAAGCTTTCTTT,CASSQGAGANTEAFF
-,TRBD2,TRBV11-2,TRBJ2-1,TGTGCCAGCACCTTAGCGGGGTCCGGCTACAATGAGCAGTTCTTC,CASTLAGSGYNEQFF
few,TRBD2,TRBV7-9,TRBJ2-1,TGTGCCAGCAGCTCCCGTGGCCGTCGACTAGCGGGACTTGACTACAATGAGCAGTTCTTC,CASSSRGRRLAGLDYNEQFF
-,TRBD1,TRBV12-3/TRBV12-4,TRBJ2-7,TGTGCCAGCAGTGGGGGGGGACAGGGGAGGCCATACGAGCAGTACTTC,CASSGGGQGRPYEQYF